The 17 T cell receptor beta chains listed next were all sequenced from one sample in a study of shared clonotypes between healthy human individuals. TCRdb keeps only in-frame clones here, not all; method: immunoSEQ multiplex PCR. The repertoire includes 2 million to 3 million clones, more than 90% of them detected once, and about 0.13% sits in the top ten. Material: naive CD4+ T cells sorted from blood. Subset in this sample: CD45RA+ positively selected. The receptors derive from a man between 18 and 29 years old in good health.

The CDR3 DNA reads TGTGCCAGCAAACGGGACAAACCTTCCTACGAGCAGTACTTC. This encodes CASKRDKPSYEQYF. This chain uses TRBV2 with TRBJ2-7; D may be TRBD1 (6 bases). The germline gives CDR1 SNHLY, CDR2 FYNNEI. CDR3 length: 14 amino acids. The V gene lost 7 bases and the J gene lost 1 base, with 14 bases spanning the gap.

V usage is TRBV28 and J usage is TRBJ2-1; no clear D. The V end was cut by 1 base, the J end by 7 bases, with 8 bases between. The CDR3 has 13 residues. Looked up from germline, CDR1 is MDHEN and CDR2 is SYDVKM. CDR3 bases: TGTGCCAGCAGTTTATTAGGGTGGAATGAGCAGTTCTTC. This gives the protein CASSLLGWNEQFF.

The chain joins TRBV13 to TRBJ1-6, with D perhaps matching TRBD1 (5 bases). CDR1 and CDR2 (germline): PRHDT, FYEKMQ (reference sequence). Trimming shortened V by 5 bases and J by 2 bases, and 13 bases separated the two germline ends. The CDR3 length is 16 residues. The CDR3 bases are TGTGCCAGCAGCGCGTCCGGGACCGCCTATAATTCACCCCTCCACTTT. Its protein product is CASSASGTAYNSPLHF.

The DNA of the CDR3 is TGTGCCAGCAGTCAGCCTAGCGGGAGCTACGAGCAGTACTTC. This codes for CASSQPSGSYEQYF. The chain joins TRBV6-1 to TRBJ2-7; TRBD2 matches 10 bases. Germline V gives CDR1 MNHNS, CDR2 SASEGT. This CDR3 is built from 14 residues. With V trimmed by 5 bases and J by 3 bases, 4 bases remained unmatched.

This clone was counted once. The chain uses TRBV5-1 and TRBJ2-2; a possible D gene is TRBD1 (6 bases). Per the germline V gene, CDR1 is SGHRS and CDR2 is YFSETQ. CDR3 length: 16 amino acids. V was trimmed by 5 bases and J by 0 bases, leaving 14 bases between them. This CDR3 is CASRMGASANTGELFF. The CDR3 DNA is TGCGCCAGCAGGATGGGGGCCTCCGCGAACACCGGGGAGCTGTTTTTT.

This chain connects TRBV5-1 to TRBJ2-1, with TRBD1 matching over 7 bases. The CDR3 covers 16 residues. V was pared by 0 bases and J by 1 base, with 4 bases of the junction left unmatched. Looked up from germline, CDR1 is SGHRS and CDR2 is YFSETQ. The CDR3 region is CASSLEGQPSYNEQFF. Written as DNA, the CDR3 is TGCGCCAGCAGCTTGGAGGGACAGCCATCCTACAATGAGCAGTTCTTC.

The chain joins TRBV9 to TRBJ2-7, with 8 bases identical to TRBD2. J lost 4 bases, V lost 0 bases, and 9 bases had no gene match. Germline V gene lookup returns CDR1 SGDLS and CDR2 YYNGEE. The CDR3 length is 16 residues. In DNA, the CDR3 is TGTGCCAGCAGCGTAGGTGGCCGGGAGGGCCGGTACGAGCAGTACTTC. This sequence encodes CASSVGGREGRYEQYF.

The rearrangement uses TRBV10-3 and TRBJ2-1; 14 positions agree with TRBD2. V lost 1 base to trimming and J lost 7 bases; unmatched junction nucleotides: 12. Germline V CDR1 and CDR2: ENHRY, SYGVKD. This CDR3 has 19 amino acids. The DNA for the CDR3 is TGTGCCATCAGTGAGTTCGATTCGGGACTAGCGGGAGCAAGGAATGAGCAGTTCTTC. Translation: CAISEFDSGLAGARNEQFF.

This sequence joins TRBV19 and TRBJ1-5; D might be TRBD1 (5 bases). Deletions cut 10 bases from V and 2 bases from J, with 24 bases between. CDR1 and CDR2 (germline): LNHDA, SQIVND (reference sequence). The CDR3 is 17 residues long. CDR3 DNA: TGTGCCACCACATCCCCCTCGGTAGGGACTCGCAATCAGCCCCAGCATTTT. It codes for CATTSPSVGTRNQPQHF.

Here the CDR3 DNA reads TGTGCCAGCAGAGGTGGACAGGGGGAGGATTCACCCCTCCACTTT. It codes for CASRGGQGEDSPLHF. J is TRBJ1-6 and V is TRBV7-9; 10 bases fit TRBD1. Germline trimming cut 6 bases from V and 8 bases from J; bases unmatched to any gene: 7. CDR3 length: 15 amino acids. The germline V gene encodes CDR1 SEHNR and CDR2 FQNEAQ (reference sequence).

This rearrangement joins TRBV28 to TRBJ2-7; 8 bases fit TRBD2. The CDR3 has 14 amino acids. The ends lost 4 bases at V and 1 base at J; junction bases unmatched: 3. The germline V gene encodes CDR1 MDHEN and CDR2 SYDVKM. The CDR3 sequence: CASSSLAASYEQYF. The CDR3 DNA reads TGTGCCAGCAGTTCACTAGCGGCTTCCTACGAGCAGTACTTC.

The CDR3 is CASSYELTGELFF. The CDR3 DNA reads TGTGCCAGCAGTTACGAACTAACCGGGGAGCTGTTTTTT. V is TRBV6-6 and J is TRBJ2-2; D is uncertain. The CDR3 covers 13 residues. The germline V and J ends were trimmed by 2 bases and 5 bases, with 6 bases remaining between them. Germline-derived CDR1 and CDR2 are MNHNY and SVGAGI (reference sequence).

The rearrangement uses TRBV9 and TRBJ1-3; 7 positions match TRBD1. CDR3 length: 15 residues. CDR1 SGDLS and CDR2 YYNGEE come from the germline V gene. V gave up 4 bases and J gave up 0 bases; unmatched junction bases: 4. The chain's CDR3 is CASSSRGGSGNTIYF. The CDR3 nucleotides are TGTGCCAGCAGCAGCAGGGGGGGCTCTGGAAACACCATATATTTT.

As DNA, the CDR3 is TGTGCCTACAGGGCTGGGGCCAACGTCCTGACTTTC. Translating gives CAYRAGANVLTF. V usage is TRBV30 and J usage is TRBJ2-6, with a tentative D call TRBD1 (6 bases). The CDR3 is 12 residues long. The V gene's germline CDR1 is GTSNPN and CDR2 SVGIG (reference sequence). V lost 7 bases and J 2 bases, leaving 6 bases between the germline ends.

This chain joins TRBV5-4 and TRBJ2-7; D possibly corresponds to TRBD2 (6 bases). The V end was cut by 5 bases, the J end by 0 bases, with 12 bases between. CDR3 length: 14 residues. Germline V CDR1 and CDR2: SGHNT, YYREEE (reference sequence). The CDR3, as DNA: TGTGCCAGCAGTTATCCCGGGGGCTCCTACGAGCAGTACTTC. It translates to CASSYPGGSYEQYF. Full variable domain (missing parts from reference TRBV5-4 and TRBJ2-7): ETGVTQSPTHLIKTRGQQVTLRCSSQSGHNTVSWYQQALGQGPQFIFQYYREEENGRGNFPPRFSGLQFPNYSSELNVNALELDDSALYLCASSYPGGSYEQYFGPGTRLTVT.

The CDR3, as DNA: TGTGCCAGCAGCTTAAGGATGCCTGCTAGCACCAGAGGAGACTACGAGCAGTACTTC. Its translation is CASSLRMPASTRGDYEQYF. V and J are TRBV7-8 and TRBJ2-7; D may be TRBD2 (5 bases). Trimming took off 2 bases at V and 3 bases at J, with 26 bases between the two ends. Germline V gives CDR1 SGHVS, CDR2 FQNEAQ. The CDR3 contains 19 residues.

This clone appeared once. The chain couples TRBV5-4 to TRBJ2-2; D gene uncertain. Trimming left V 0 bases short and J 3 bases short, with 6 bases between. The CDR3 length is 14 residues. Germline CDR1 reads SGHNT; CDR2 reads YYREEE (reference sequence). This chain's CDR3 is CASSLDGDTGELFF. CDR3 sequence (DNA): TGTGCCAGCAGCTTGGATGGCGACACCGGGGAGCTGTTTTTT.